The entry that follows covers one T cell receptor (beta chain) sequence. These data originate in a study of blood T cell repertoires in COVID-19. Cohort placement rested on clinical history that participants reported themselves. TCRdb keeps only in-frame clones here, not all; method: immunoSEQ multiplex PCR. The sample shows approximately 200,000 clones, approximately 80% of them seen only once. From germline, CDR1 is MNHEY and CDR2 SVGAGI. The CDR3 consists of 13 residues. V shed 2 bases and J shed 4 bases, with 8 bases lying between them. The TCR originated in a man aged 55 to 70 who had recovered from COVID-19. This chain joins TRBV6-5 and TRBJ1-2, with D possibly matching TRBD1 (5 bases). The sequencing input was PBMCs or T cells enriched from blood (not recorded which). CDR3 sequence (DNA): TGTGCCAGCAGTTACGACAGATCCTATGGCTACACCTTC. It translates to CASSYDRSYGYTF.